The clone carrying this T cell receptor (beta chain) has more than one count but fewer than ten. Its specificity is unknown. These data originate in a study of response to subunit inactivated influenza vaccine. Points from the study as a whole: Each seasonal influenza vaccination, the authors suggested, recruits few new T cells.

The germline V gene has CDR1 DFQATT and CDR2 SNEGSKA (reference sequence). The V end was cut by 5 bases, the J end by 6 bases, with 10 bases between. The CDR3 runs 12 residues. TCRdb called the RT-PCR reads again in MiXCR, with one record for every CDR3 protein. The table includes roughly 700,000 distinct CDR3 sequences, 15% to 19% detected once. The material sequenced was PBMCs from blood, taken 11 to 12 days after vaccination. The source of this sequence is a man in his forties or fifties who received an inactivated influenza vaccine. J is TRBJ1-4 and V is TRBV20-1; D is uncertain. CDR3 sequence (DNA): TGCAGTGCTCGGCAGGTTGATGAAAAACTGTTTTTT. Translated, it gives CSARQVDEKLFF.